Following are 20 T cell receptor beta chains from one sample sequenced in a study of HIV-infected patients and healthy controls. 400 to 550 ng RNA was reverse transcribed with alpha and beta constant-region primers. Separate chain-specific third strand synthesis with multiplexing indices produced the alpha and beta libraries. TCRdb fed the 5' RACE reads into MiXCR, producing one record per CDR3 protein. This table has approximately 9,300 distinct CDR3 sequences, 8.5% to 12% appearing once. All unsorted peripheral T cells were captured because whole blood was used without fractionation. The input for sequencing was blood, taken before antiretroviral therapy. These receptor sequences come from an adult with HIV infection.

At least ten counts were recorded for this clonotype. This chain joins TRBV7-6 and TRBJ2-5; no definite D call. The CDR3 runs 15 residues. CDR1 and CDR2 from the germline V gene are SGHVS and FNYEAQ. Trimming stripped 7 bases from V and 3 bases from J, with 18 bases between. Here the CDR3 DNA reads TGTGCCAGCACCCCTCTGTCGGGTTTTAAAGAGACCCAGTACTTC. It encodes CASTPLSGFKETQYF.

This clonotype is hyperexpanded by share. This chain uses TRBV7-6 with TRBJ2-5; TRBD2 matches at 10 bases. Germline assignment: CDR1 SGHVS and CDR2 FNYEAQ. This CDR3 is built from 15 residues. Trimming took 2 bases from V and 5 from J; bases not matched to a gene: 5. As DNA, the CDR3 is TGTGCCAGCAGCTTACGAGCGGGAGGGCCGGAGACCCAGTACTTC. Translated, it gives CASSLRAGGPETQYF.

J is TRBJ1-5 and V is TRBV29-1, with D perhaps matching TRBD1 (5 bases). The CDR3 runs to 15 residues. Trimming stripped 6 bases from V and 2 bases from J, with 17 bases between. In germline, CDR1 is SQVTM, CDR2 ANQGSEA. The CDR3, as DNA: TGCAGCGTAGGGACTACTGGGGGGGGCAATCAGCCCCAGCATTTT. It yields the protein CSVGTTGGGNQPQHF. Supplemented by reference TRBV29-1 and TRBJ1-5, the full variable domain reads SAVISQKPSRDICQRGTSLTIQCQVDSQVTMMFWYRQQPGQSLTLIATANQGSEATYESGFVIDKFPISRPNLTFSTLTVSNMSPEDSSIYLCSVGTTGGGNQPQHFGDGTRLSIL.

This clonotype was recorded at least ten times. The chain combines TRBV5-1 with TRBJ1-1, with TRBD1 as a possible D gene (5 bases). V lost 9 bases and J lost 5, with 11 bases in between. The CDR3 loop spans 11 amino acids. Germline CDR1 reads SGHRS; CDR2 reads YFSETQ. CDR3 nucleotide sequence: TGCGCCACCAAGGAGGGGACTGAAGCTTTCTTT. Amino acid sequence: CATKEGTEAFF.

In this sample, this clonotype turned up many times. The chain recombines TRBV7-2 with TRBJ2-5; tentatively, D is TRBD2 (6 bases). Germline V gene lookup returns CDR1 SGHTA and CDR2 FQGNSA. The CDR3 is made up of 15 amino acids. V shed 2 bases and J shed 2 bases, with 12 bases lying between them. CDR3 nucleotide sequence: TGTGCCAGCAGCTTATCGGGCGGGGATCAAGAGACCCAGTACTTC. Translation gives CASSLSGGDQETQYF.

This clonotype was counted between two and nine times. The chain couples TRBV6-6 to TRBJ1-1; D gene ambiguous. The ends were cut back, 8 bases at V and 4 bases at J, with 11 bases in the middle. CDR3 length equals 12 residues. CDR1 is MNHNY, CDR2 SVGAGI, per germline (reference sequence). DNA for the CDR3: TGTGCCAGCGGACCGGCGACCACTGAAGCTTTCTTT. The encoded protein is CASGPATTEAFF.

This clonotype was observed at least ten times. The CDR3 is CASSLQGPNIQYF. CDR3 nucleotides: TGTGCCAGCAGTTTACAGGGACCAAACATTCAGTACTTC. The V call is TRBV27, the J call TRBJ2-4; either TRBD1 or TRBD2 may supply D (5 bases each). There are 13 residues in the CDR3. CDR1 MNHEY and CDR2 SMNVEV come from the germline V gene (reference sequence). Trimming took off 2 bases at V and 6 bases at J, with 8 bases between the two ends.

This clonotype is medium-sized by share. The V gene is TRBV11-2, the J gene TRBJ2-3, with D maybe TRBD1 (5 bases). CDR3 length: 15 amino acids. The germline V gene has CDR1 SGHAT and CDR2 FQNNGV. V shed 5 bases and J shed 0 bases, with 12 bases lying between them. Here the CDR3 reads CASSPTASSTDTQYF. DNA for the CDR3: TGTGCCAGCAGCCCGACAGCTTCTAGCACAGATACGCAGTATTTT.

V gene TRBV21-1 combines with J gene TRBJ2-7; the DNA was not compared with TRBD2, the D call given in the table. TRBV21-1 is flagged as a pseudogene. The CDR3 loop spans 17 amino acids. The CDR3 reads CASSKERLAGRTYEQYF. CDR3 DNA sequence: TGTGCCAGCAGCAAAGAAAGGCTAGCGGGGCGGACCTACGAGCAGTACTTC.

There are many counts of this clonotype. This chain connects TRBV6-2 or TRBV6-3 to TRBJ2-7; 11 bases map to TRBD2. J gave up 1 base and V 6 bases, and 8 bases lay outside the gene matches. Germline V CDR1 and CDR2: MNHEY, SVGEGT. The CDR3 totals 16 residues. The DNA for the CDR3 is TGTGCCAGCAGCCTGGCCGGGACTAGCGGTTCCTACGAGCAGTACTTC. As protein: CASSLAGTSGSYEQYF.

By proportion, this clonotype is medium-sized (0.01 to 0.1%). The V gene is TRBV10-3, the J gene TRBJ1-1; D ambiguous. This CDR3 is 15 amino acids long. The germline gives CDR1 ENHRY, CDR2 SYGVKD. Trimming took off 0 bases at V and 2 bases at J, with 10 bases between the two ends. This CDR3 reads CAISESEVINTEAFF. The CDR3 coding sequence is TGTGCCATCAGTGAGTCTGAAGTAATAAACACTGAAGCTTTCTTT.

This clonotype came up a few times. The gene calls are TRBV18 and TRBJ2-5; 9 bases are a match to TRBD1. Germline V gene sequence: CDR1 KGHSH, CDR2 LQKENI. The V gene end was trimmed by 2 bases and the J gene end by 5 bases; junction bases not matched to a gene: 9. CDR3 length: 16 amino acids. The CDR3 coding sequence is TGTGCCAGCTCACCATGGAAGTCGACAGGGGGGGAGACCCAGTACTTC. Its protein product is CASSPWKSTGGETQYF. The variable domain in full, with the rest retrieved from reference TRBV18 and TRBJ2-5, is NAGVMQNPRHLVRRRGQEARLRCSPMKGHSHVYWYRQLPEEGLKFMVYLQKENIIDESGMPKERFSAEFPKEGPSILRIQQVVRGDSAAYFCASSPWKSTGGETQYFGPGTRLLVL.

The table lists this clonotype with many counts. This chain connects TRBV12-3 or TRBV12-4 to TRBJ2-5; no firm D call. The CDR3 spans 15 residues. V was cut by 6 bases and J by 4 bases, with 18 bases left in between. CDR3 protein: CASSPNLSSTETQYF. DNA for the CDR3: TGTGCCAGCAGCCCCAATCTGAGCTCTACAGAGACCCAGTACTTC.

Concerning this clonotype: A much larger clonotype is one base distant, so this may be a read error. The gene calls are TRBV5-1 and TRBJ1-1, with 7 bases identical to TRBD1. The germline V gene has CDR1 SGHRS and CDR2 YFSETQ. This CDR3 region has 15 residues. The CDR3 nucleotides are TGCGCCAGCAGCTCTGGAGACAGGGCTGCCACTGAAGCTTACTTT. This translates into CASSSGDRAATEAYF.

This clonotype was detected ten times or more. The V gene is TRBV6-5, the J gene TRBJ1-1, with D perhaps matching TRBD1 (5 bases). The CDR3 is made up of 13 amino acids. V lost 4 bases to trimming and J lost 4 bases, with 10 bases between them. Germline V gene lookup returns CDR1 MNHEY and CDR2 SVGAGI. CDR3 residues: CASSWDGTTEAFF. CDR3 in DNA: TGTGCCAGCAGTTGGGACGGTACCACTGAAGCTTTCTTT.

This clonotype was seen repeatedly, ten times or more. The chain joins TRBV11-2 to TRBJ2-7; TRBD2 aligns across 13 bases. CDR1 SGHAT and CDR2 FQNNGV come from the germline V gene. The CDR3 sequence is 17 residues long. After removal of 7 bases from V and 3 bases from J, the junction contained 12 bases not matched to a gene. CDR3 DNA: TGTGCCAGCAACAGAATCGGACTAGCGGGAGCCGGCTACGAGCAGTACTTC. As protein: CASNRIGLAGAGYEQYF.

This clonotype came up many times. The V call is TRBV5-1, the J call TRBJ2-2, with D maybe TRBD1 (6 bases). Trimming removed 4 bases from V and 5 bases from J, with 15 bases in between. Germline CDR1 and CDR2: SGHRS and YFSETQ. The CDR3 consists of 15 residues. CDR3 DNA sequence: TGCGCCAGCAGCCTTGCACAGGGTCGAACCGGGGAGCTGTTTTTT. Its translation: CASSLAQGRTGELFF.

The chain couples TRBV5-6 to TRBJ2-5; 8 bases agree with TRBD2. Germline lookup yields CDR1 SGHDT and CDR2 YYEEEE. This CDR3 spans 14 amino acids. V lost 4 bases and J lost 3; bases outside the gene matches: 5. CDR3 coding DNA: TGTGCCAGCAGCATAGGACTAGCAAAAGAGACCCAGTACTTC. This sequence encodes CASSIGLAKETQYF.

The chain recombines TRBV5-1 with TRBJ2-5; D is ambiguous. This CDR3 comprises 14 residues. The germline V gene has CDR1 SGHRS and CDR2 YFSETQ. CDR3 nucleotide sequence: TGCGTAAGCAGCAAGGACCATCCGGGAGAGACCCAGTACTTC. It yields the protein CVSSKDHPGETQYF.

This clonotype was seen repeatedly, ten times or more. This chain joins TRBV30 and TRBJ2-7; 7 bases match TRBD1. The CDR3 extends over 11 amino acids. Per germline, CDR1 GTSNPN and CDR2 SVGIG (reference sequence). With 5 bases clipped from V and 3 bases from J, the junction kept 1 base outside the gene matches. The CDR3 bases are TGTGCCTGGGGGACAGACTACGAGCAGTACTTC. It encodes CAWGTDYEQYF.